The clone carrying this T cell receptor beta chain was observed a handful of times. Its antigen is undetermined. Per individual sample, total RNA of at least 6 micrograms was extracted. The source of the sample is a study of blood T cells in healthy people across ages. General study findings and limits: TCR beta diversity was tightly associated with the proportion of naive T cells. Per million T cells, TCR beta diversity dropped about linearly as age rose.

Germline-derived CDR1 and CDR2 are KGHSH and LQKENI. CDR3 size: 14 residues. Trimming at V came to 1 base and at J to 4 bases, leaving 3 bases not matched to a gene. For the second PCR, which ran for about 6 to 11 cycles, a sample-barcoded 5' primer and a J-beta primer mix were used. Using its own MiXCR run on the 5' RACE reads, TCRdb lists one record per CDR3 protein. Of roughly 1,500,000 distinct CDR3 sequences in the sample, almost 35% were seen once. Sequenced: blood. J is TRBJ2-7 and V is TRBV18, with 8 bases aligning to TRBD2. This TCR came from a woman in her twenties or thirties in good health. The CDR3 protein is CASSPRVAGYEQYF. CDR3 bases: TGTGCCAGCTCACCACGGGTAGCGGGGTACGAGCAGTACTTC.